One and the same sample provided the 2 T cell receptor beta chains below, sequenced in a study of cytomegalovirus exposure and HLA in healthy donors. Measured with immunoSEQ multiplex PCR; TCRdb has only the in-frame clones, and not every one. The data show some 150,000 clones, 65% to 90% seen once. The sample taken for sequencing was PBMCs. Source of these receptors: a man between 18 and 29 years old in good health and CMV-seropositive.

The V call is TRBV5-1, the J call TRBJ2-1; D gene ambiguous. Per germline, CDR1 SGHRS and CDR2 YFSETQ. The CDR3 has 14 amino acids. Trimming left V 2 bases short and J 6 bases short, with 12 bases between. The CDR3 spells CASSFVLSGNEQFF. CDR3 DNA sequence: TGCGCCAGCAGCTTCGTACTCTCTGGCAATGAGCAGTTCTTC. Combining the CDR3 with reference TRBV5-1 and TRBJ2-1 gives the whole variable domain KAGVTQTPRYLIKTRGQQVTLSCSPISGHRSVSWYQQTPGQGLQFLFEYFSETQRNKGNFPGRFSGRQFSNSRSEMNVSTLELGDSALYLCASSFVLSGNEQFFGPGTRLTVL.

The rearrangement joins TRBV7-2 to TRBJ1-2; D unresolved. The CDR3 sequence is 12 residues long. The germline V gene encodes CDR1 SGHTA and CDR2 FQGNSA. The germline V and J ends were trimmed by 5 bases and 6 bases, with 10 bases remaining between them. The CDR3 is CASSPYRNGYTF. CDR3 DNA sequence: TGTGCCAGCAGCCCGTACAGAAATGGCTACACCTTC.